This TCR beta chain was sequenced for a study of OX40 agonist ivuxolimab in advanced cancers. For the study at large: Patients treated during dose escalation were battling hepatocellular carcinoma, melanoma, renal cell or head and neck cancer. Partial responses occurred in three patients (one hepatocellular carcinoma, two cutaneous melanoma).

Baseline, cycle 4 day 1, and cycle 7 day 1 were the blood sampling points. Points from the study as a whole: Compared with CD4+, CD8+ T cells on average had more expanded clones.

Germline V gene lookup returns CDR1 ENHRY and CDR2 SYGVKD. This CDR3 has 17 residues. V was pared by 3 bases and J by 3 bases, with 21 bases between. The data were produced by immunoSEQ multiplex PCR, yet TCRdb's version contains in-frame clones alone and is incomplete. The sample records around 70,000 clones, more than 65% being singletons. This clone was seen only a few times. Its antigen is not known. The chain uses TRBV10-3 and TRBJ2-7, with D perhaps being TRBD1 or TRBD2 (6 bases each). The sequence was collected from an adult with an advanced solid tumor such as melanoma, head and neck, liver or kidney cancer. The source was CD4+ or CD8+ T cells sorted from blood, collected in a trial of the OX40 agonist ivuxolimab. The CDR3 region has the DNA TGTGCCATCAGTGACACCTCCACAGGGAGGTTACGCTACGAGCAGTACTTC. This sequence encodes CAISDTSTGRLRYEQYF.